Listed below are T cell receptor beta chains from one sample, sequenced in a study of blood T cell repertoires in COVID-19. The assay was immunoSEQ multiplex PCR, and TCRdb's table has in-frame clones only and misses some. The data show about 130,000 clones, around 88% seen once. The sample was peripheral blood. These TCRs come from a woman aged 45-60 years who had recovered from COVID-19. Both conserved end residues are part of each CDR3. A D gene is named only where the DNA matches it firmly. Clone size is stated in some rows and not others, as once, few, many or a class when expanded.

J gene | clone size | V gene | D gene | CDR3 DNA | CDR3 protein
TRBJ2-7 | NA | TRBV4-3 | TRBD2 | TGCGCCAGCAGCCGCCGACTAGCGGGATTCTACGAGCAGTACTTC | CASSRRLAGFYEQYF
TRBJ2-1 | once | TRBV14 | NA | TGTGCCAGCAGCCAAAGGGGGTTGTCCTACAATGAGCAGTTCTTC | CASSQRGLSYNEQFF
TRBJ2-1 | NA | TRBV4-2 | TRBD2 | TGTGCCAGCAGCCTTGGGACTAGCGGAACAAATGAGCAGTTCTTC | CASSLGTSGTNEQFF
TRBJ2-2 | NA | TRBV29-1 | NA | TGCAGCGTTGGTTATCGGGCCGGGGAGCTGTTTTTT | CSVGYRAGELFF
TRBJ1-6 | NA | TRBV12-3/TRBV12-4 | NA | TGTGCCAGCAGCGACAGCTATAATTCACCCCTCCACTTT | CASSDSYNSPLHF
TRBJ2-1 | NA | TRBV7-8 | TRBD1 | TGTGCCAGCAGCCTAGGGACAGGCCCCTACAATGAGCAGTTCTTC | CASSLGTGPYNEQFF
TRBJ2-7 | NA | TRBV5-5 | NA | TGTGCCAGCAGCTTGCTCGGTAGCTCCTACGAGCAGTACTTC | CASSLLGSSYEQYF
TRBJ2-1 | NA | TRBV6-6 | TRBD2 | TGTGCCAGCACCCTGGGGGGGAGCTCCTACAATGAGCAGTTCTTC | CASTLGGSSYNEQFF
TRBJ2-2 | NA | TRBV20-1 | TRBD2 | TGCAGTGCTAGTTCGCTAGCGGGGAGTTTCCTCACCGGGGAGCTGTTTTTT | CSASSLAGSFLTGELFF
TRBJ1-1 | NA | TRBV24-1 | NA | TGTGCCACCAGTGGGTTCGGGAACACTGAAGCTTTCTTT | CATSGFGNTEAFF
TRBJ1-4 | NA | TRBV11-2 | NA | TGTGCCAGCAGCTTATATTCGGGTGAAAAACTGTTTTTT | CASSLYSGEKLFF
TRBJ2-7 | NA | TRBV11-3 | TRBD1 | TGTGCCAGCAGCCCCCGGACAGGGCCTGCGGGCGAGCAGTACTTC | CASSPRTGPAGEQYF
TRBJ1-4 | NA | TRBV5-5 | NA | TGTGCCAGCAGCCCCCGTGGAGGGGAGAATGAAAAACTGTTTTTT | CASSPRGGENEKLFF
TRBJ2-2 | NA | TRBV6-5 | NA | TGTGCCAGCAGGTCCCAGACCGGGGAGCTGTTTTTT | CASRSQTGELFF
TRBJ1-4 | NA | TRBV30 | TRBD1 | TGTGCCTGGAGTGCAACCGGGACAGGGACTCTTAATGAAAAACTGTTTTTT | CAWSATGTGTLNEKLFF
TRBJ2-7 | many | TRBV4-2 | TRBD1 | TGTGCCAGCAGCCAAATCGGACAGGGAGATTTCCACGAGCAGTACTTC | CASSQIGQGDFHEQYF
TRBJ1-6 | NA | TRBV27 | TRBD1 | TGTGCCAGCAGTAAGGTTTCAGGGGGACTCCATAATTCACCCCTCCACTTT | CASSKVSGGLHNSPLHF
TRBJ2-1 | NA | TRBV5-1 | TRBD2 | TGCGCCAGCAGCTTCCTAAGCGGGGACTACAATGAGCAGTTCTTC | CASSFLSGDYNEQFF
TRBJ1-1 | once | TRBV12-3/TRBV12-4 | NA | TGTGCCAGCAGTCTTCAGATGAACACTGAAGCTTTCTTT | CASSLQMNTEAFF
TRBJ2-7 | NA | TRBV9 | TRBD1 | TGTGCCAGCAGCGTAGAAACAGGGGCCTACGAGCAGTACTTC | CASSVETGAYEQYF
TRBJ1-6 | NA | TRBV27 | TRBD1 | TGTGCCAGCAGACATGGACAGGGGCCCTATAATTCACCCCTCCACTTT | CASRHGQGPYNSPLHF
TRBJ1-4 | NA | TRBV7-9 | NA | TGTGCCAGCAGCGCCGGGACATTGATGCCCGAAAAACTGTTTTTT | CASSAGTLMPEKLFF
TRBJ2-7 | NA | TRBV28 | TRBD2 | TGTGCCAGCAGTTTCGGCCTAGCGGGAAGCTACGAGCAGTACTTC | CASSFGLAGSYEQYF
TRBJ2-7 | few | TRBV5-1 | NA | TGCGCCAGCAGTCAGGGTGGTGGGCACGAGCAGTACTTC | CASSQGGGHEQYF
TRBJ2-5 | NA | TRBV6-6 | TRBD1 | TGTGCCAGCAGTTATCCGGGACAGGGATTCGAGGCCCAGTACTTC | CASSYPGQGFEAQYF
TRBJ1-2 | NA | TRBV20-1 | TRBD1 | TGCAGTGTCAAGGACAGGGGCGGCTACACCTTC | CSVKDRGGYTF
TRBJ2-3 | NA | TRBV5-1 | NA | TGCGCCAGCAGCTTAATGGGACTCCCCACAGATACGCAGTATTTT | CASSLMGLPTDTQYF
TRBJ1-2 | NA | TRBV6-5 | TRBD1 | TGTGCCAGCAGAGGACAGGGCACCTATGGCTACACCTTC | CASRGQGTYGYTF
TRBJ1-6 | NA | TRBV4-1 | NA | TGCGCCAGCAGCCAAGCGACTCGGGGACACCGTAATTCACCCCTCCACTTT | CASSQATRGHRNSPLHF
TRBJ2-3 | NA | TRBV28 | NA | TGTGCCAGCAGTTTATTCGCAGATACGCAGTATTTT | CASSLFADTQYF
TRBJ2-1 | NA | TRBV7-2 | TRBD2 | TGTGCCAGCAGCTTAAGGGGACTATACAATGAGCAGTTCTTC | CASSLRGLYNEQFF
TRBJ2-5 | NA | TRBV9 | NA | TGTGCCAGCAGCGTAGTCGGCTTCACGGGGGAGACCCAGTACTTC | CASSVVGFTGETQYF
TRBJ1-1 | NA | TRBV19 | NA | TGTGCCAGTACTACGGTGACTGAAGCTTTCTTT | CASTTVTEAFF
TRBJ2-7 | once | TRBV19 | NA | TGTGCCAGTAGTATTAGCGCCAGTAGCTCCTACGAGCAGTACTTC | CASSISASSSYEQYF
TRBJ1-2 | NA | TRBV12-1 | NA | TGTGCCAGCAGCCCCACGGGGGGGGTCAACTATGGCTACACCTTC | CASSPTGGVNYGYTF
TRBJ2-1 | NA | TRBV29-1 | NA | TGCAGCGTTGAAGACCGCGGAAAATACAATGAGCAGTTCTTC | CSVEDRGKYNEQFF
TRBJ1-4 | NA | TRBV7-9 | NA | TGTGCCAGCAGTCTACCGGGGGGGCTGATACTGTTTTTT | CASSLPGGLILFF
TRBJ1-6 | NA | TRBV10-2 | TRBD1 | TGCGCCAGCAGTGGACAGGGGACCTATAATTCACCCCTCCACTTT | CASSGQGTYNSPLHF
TRBJ1-6 | NA | TRBV2 | TRBD1 | TGTGCCAGCAGAATAGGGACAGGCAATAATTCACCCCTCCACTTT | CASRIGTGNNSPLHF
TRBJ1-2 | NA | TRBV5-6 | NA | TGTGCCAGCAGCCCCACAAAAAGGCTAAGGGGCCGCTATGGCTACACCTTC | CASSPTKRLRGRYGYTF
TRBJ1-1 | few | TRBV5-1 | NA | TGCGCCAGCAGCCCCTACAACAGGGAGGGGTACACTGAAGCTTTCTTT | CASSPYNREGYTEAFF
TRBJ1-1 | NA | TRBV15 | NA | TGTGCCACCAGTTGGTCAAGAGACACTGAAGCTTTCTTT | CATSWSRDTEAFF
TRBJ2-7 | NA | TRBV30 | NA | TGTGCCTGGAGTGTTGGTACAGCTTCCTACGAGCAGTACTTC | CAWSVGTASYEQYF
TRBJ1-5 | NA | TRBV24-1 | TRBD1 | TGTGCCACCAGTGATACAGGGGGCAATCAGCCCCAGCATTTT | CATSDTGGNQPQHF
TRBJ2-7 | NA | TRBV7-6 | TRBD1 | TGTGCCAGCAGCGACAACGGACAGGGGGCTTACGAGCAGTACTTC | CASSDNGQGAYEQYF
TRBJ2-7 | NA | TRBV7-8 | NA | TGTGCCAGCAGCTCCAAGCTTGGAGGTTCCTACGAGCAGTACTTC | CASSSKLGGSYEQYF
TRBJ2-1 | once | TRBV4-1 | TRBD2 | TGCGCCAGCAGCCCGAGACTAGCGGGAGGGCCGGGCCCCTACAATGAGCAGTTCTTC | CASSPRLAGGPGPYNEQFF
TRBJ1-2 | NA | TRBV5-4 | NA | TGTGCCAGCTACCACAGAACCGGGGACTATGGCTACACCTTC | CASYHRTGDYGYTF
TRBJ1-3 | NA | TRBV3-1/TRBV3-2 | NA | TGTGCCAGCAGGAGCTCTGGAAACACCATATATTTT | CASRSSGNTIYF
TRBJ1-2 | NA | TRBV5-6 | NA | TGTGCCAGCAGCTTGGCTACGGGTGGCTACACCTTC | CASSLATGGYTF
TRBJ1-6 | NA | TRBV10-3 | NA | TGTGCCATCAGCCGCAGTGGAGGCGGAGATTCACCCCTCCACTTT | CAISRSGGGDSPLHF
TRBJ1-2 | NA | TRBV18 | TRBD1 | TGTGCCAGCTCACCTAGGGCAGGGGGCGGCTATGGCTACACCTTC | CASSPRAGGGYGYTF
TRBJ1-3 | NA | TRBV9 | NA | TGTGCCAGCGGACAAGCCTCCTCGGTATATTTT | CASGQASSVYF
TRBJ2-1 | NA | TRBV7-9 | TRBD2 | TGTGCCAGCAGCTCTGGGAGGGCCTCCTACAATGAGCAGTTCTTC | CASSSGRASYNEQFF
TRBJ1-2 | NA | TRBV5-1 | TRBD1 | TGCGCCAGCAGTAGAGGGGGCGCGGAGGATGGCTACACCTTC | CASSRGGAEDGYTF
TRBJ1-4 | NA | TRBV5-1 | TRBD1 | TGCGCCAGCAGCTATGACAGGGGGGGCGCAACTAATGAAAAACTGTTTTTT | CASSYDRGGATNEKLFF
TRBJ2-1 | NA | TRBV11-3 | NA | TGTGCCAGCAGCTTAGGGTTGGCTGAGCAGTTCTTC | CASSLGLAEQFF
TRBJ2-1 | NA | TRBV20-1 | NA | TGCAGTGCCCTGAGATACAATGAGCAGTTCTTC | CSALRYNEQFF
TRBJ2-1 | NA | TRBV11-1 | TRBD2 | TGTGCCAGCAGCTTAGGCGGGGGTGAGCAGTTCTTC | CASSLGGGEQFF
TRBJ1-1 | NA | TRBV5-1 | NA | TGCGCCAGCAGCCCGGACAGTTACACTGAAGCTTTCTTT | CASSPDSYTEAFF